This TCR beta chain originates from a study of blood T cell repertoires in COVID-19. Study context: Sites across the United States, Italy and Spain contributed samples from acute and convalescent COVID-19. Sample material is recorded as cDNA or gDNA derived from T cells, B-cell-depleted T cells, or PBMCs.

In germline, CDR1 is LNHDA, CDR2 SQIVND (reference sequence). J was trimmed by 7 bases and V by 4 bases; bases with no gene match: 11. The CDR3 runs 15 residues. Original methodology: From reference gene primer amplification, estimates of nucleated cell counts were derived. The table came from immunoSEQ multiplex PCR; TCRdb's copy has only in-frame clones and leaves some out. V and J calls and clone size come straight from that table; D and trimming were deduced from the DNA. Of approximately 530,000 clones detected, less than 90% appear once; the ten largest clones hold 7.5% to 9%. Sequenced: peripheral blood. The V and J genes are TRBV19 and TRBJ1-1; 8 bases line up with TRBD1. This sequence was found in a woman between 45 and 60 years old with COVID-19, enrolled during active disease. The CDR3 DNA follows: TGTGCCAGTAGTAGGGACAGGATATCAACCTATGAAGCTTTCTTT. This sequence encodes CASSRDRISTYEAFF.